This is a list of T cell receptor beta chains from one sample in a study of coeliac disease. TCRdb keeps only in-frame clones here, not all; method: immunoSEQ multiplex PCR. The data show about 3,700 clones, approximately 70% seen once. The sample taken for sequencing was intraepithelial lymphocytes from the gut. The receptors were gathered from a young man with celiac disease. CDR3s include the opening cysteine and the closing phenylalanine or tryptophan. Fields, in order: V gene, clone size, D gene, J gene, CDR3 protein, CDR3 DNA. The D gene is left open where the match is weak. Clone size is shown for a subset of rows, as once, few, many or a class of expanded clone.

v_gene: TRBV4-1; abundance: few; d_gene: TRBD2; j_gene: TRBJ2-1; CDR3aa: CASSPTDASGYNEQFF; CDR3nt: TGCGCCAGCAGCCCCACTGACGCTAGCGGGTACAATGAGCAGTTCTTC
v_gene: TRBV18; abundance: -; d_gene: TRBD1; j_gene: TRBJ1-5; CDR3aa: CASSATGGINQPQHF; CDR3nt: TGTGCCAGCTCAGCCACAGGGGGCATCAATCAGCCCCAGCATTTT
v_gene: TRBV30; abundance: -; d_gene: TRBD1; j_gene: TRBJ1-2; CDR3aa: CACEDRDYGYTF; CDR3nt: TGTGCCTGTGAGGACAGGGACTATGGCTACACCTTC
v_gene: TRBV7-2; abundance: few; d_gene: -; j_gene: TRBJ2-1; CDR3aa: CASSPGTRYNEQFF; CDR3nt: TGTGCCAGCAGCCCCGGGACTCGCTACAATGAGCAGTTCTTC
v_gene: TRBV4-1; abundance: -; d_gene: -; j_gene: TRBJ2-5; CDR3aa: CASSLGQGKETQYF; CDR3nt: TGCGCCAGCAGCCTCGGTCAGGGAAAAGAGACCCAGTACTTC
v_gene: TRBV7-9; abundance: -; d_gene: TRBD1; j_gene: TRBJ1-2; CDR3aa: CASRQTGVYGYTF; CDR3nt: TGTGCCAGCAGGCAAACAGGGGTCTACGGCTACACCTTC
v_gene: TRBV2; abundance: -; d_gene: -; j_gene: TRBJ1-5; CDR3aa: CASSVNGGYQPQHF; CDR3nt: TGTGCCAGCAGTGTCAACGGGGGTTATCAGCCCCAGCATTTT
v_gene: TRBV5-6; abundance: -; d_gene: TRBD1; j_gene: TRBJ1-1; CDR3aa: CASSFGQGVGGTKAFF; CDR3nt: TGTGCCAGCAGTTTTGGACAGGGTGTAGGTGGTACTAAAGCTTTCTTT
v_gene: TRBV7-2; abundance: once; d_gene: -; j_gene: TRBJ1-1; CDR3aa: CASSLGSGRVRLNTEAFF; CDR3nt: TGTGCCAGCAGCTTAGGGTCGGGCAGGGTCCGTCTGAACACTGAAGCTTTCTTT
v_gene: TRBV4-1; abundance: -; d_gene: TRBD1; j_gene: TRBJ1-4; CDR3aa: CASSQIDRVNEKLFF; CDR3nt: TGCGCCAGCAGCCAGATAGACAGGGTAAATGAAAAACTGTTTTTT
v_gene: TRBV5-5; abundance: -; d_gene: TRBD1; j_gene: TRBJ2-7; CDR3aa: CASSWEQGAPREQYF; CDR3nt: TGTGCCAGCAGCTGGGAACAGGGGGCCCCTCGCGAGCAGTACTTC
v_gene: TRBV18; abundance: -; d_gene: -; j_gene: TRBJ2-2; CDR3aa: CASSPPRDGAGELFF; CDR3nt: TGTGCCAGCTCACCACCGAGGGATGGCGCCGGGGAGCTGTTTTTT
v_gene: TRBV28; abundance: -; d_gene: TRBD2; j_gene: TRBJ2-5; CDR3aa: CASFAEPSGGQETQYF; CDR3nt: TGTGCCAGCTTTGCAGAACCATCCGGGGGGCAAGAGACCCAGTACTTC
v_gene: TRBV13; abundance: -; d_gene: TRBD2; j_gene: TRBJ2-7; CDR3aa: CASSPAGTSERGEQYF; CDR3nt: TGTGCCAGCAGCCCAGCTGGGACTAGCGAGAGGGGGGAGCAGTACTTC
v_gene: TRBV27; abundance: few; d_gene: TRBD2; j_gene: TRBJ2-7; CDR3aa: CASSLLAVSPLTYEQYF; CDR3nt: TGTGCCAGCAGTTTACTAGCGGTTTCCCCTTTAACCTACGAGCAGTACTTC
v_gene: TRBV9; abundance: -; d_gene: -; j_gene: TRBJ2-1; CDR3aa: CASSVYVGGDEQFF; CDR3nt: TGTGCCAGCAGCGTTTATGTCGGCGGGGATGAGCAGTTCTTC
v_gene: TRBV28; abundance: few; d_gene: -; j_gene: TRBJ2-7; CDR3aa: CASRLTEYEQYF; CDR3nt: TGTGCCAGCAGATTGACAGAATACGAGCAGTACTTC
v_gene: TRBV7-2; abundance: few; d_gene: TRBD2; j_gene: TRBJ2-1; CDR3aa: CASSLDASGSYNEQFF; CDR3nt: TGTGCCAGCAGCTTAGATGCTAGCGGGAGTTACAATGAGCAGTTCTTC
v_gene: TRBV4-3; abundance: -; d_gene: -; j_gene: TRBJ2-4; CDR3aa: CASSVRGVSNIQYF; CDR3nt: TGCGCCAGCTCGGTTCGGGGTGTGTCGAACATTCAGTACTTC
v_gene: TRBV19; abundance: -; d_gene: -; j_gene: TRBJ1-5; CDR3aa: CASIPAPRSNQPQHF; CDR3nt: TGTGCCAGCATTCCCGCCCCCAGGAGCAATCAGCCCCAGCATTTT
v_gene: TRBV5-1; abundance: -; d_gene: -; j_gene: TRBJ2-7; CDR3aa: CASSLAGEELYEQYF; CDR3nt: TGCGCCAGCAGCTTGGCGGGGGAGGAATTGTACGAGCAGTACTTC
v_gene: TRBV2; abundance: -; d_gene: TRBD2; j_gene: TRBJ2-3; CDR3aa: CASLAGFTDTQYF; CDR3nt: TGTGCCAGCCTAGCGGGATTCACAGATACGCAGTATTTT
v_gene: TRBV11-2; abundance: -; d_gene: TRBD1; j_gene: TRBJ1-2; CDR3aa: CASTSTGTGDGYTF; CDR3nt: TGTGCCAGCACTAGTACCGGGACAGGGGACGGCTACACCTTC
v_gene: TRBV29-1; abundance: -; d_gene: -; j_gene: TRBJ2-3; CDR3aa: CSASPGGTDTQYF; CDR3nt: TGCAGCGCTTCCCCCGGTGGCACAGATACGCAGTATTTT
v_gene: TRBV21-1; abundance: -; d_gene: -; j_gene: TRBJ2-5; CDR3aa: CASSTGLAEETQYF; CDR3nt: TGTGCCAGCAGCACGGGACTAGCAGAAGAGACCCAGTACTTC
v_gene: TRBV7-9; abundance: few; d_gene: -; j_gene: TRBJ1-1; CDR3aa: CASSKSGLDEAFF; CDR3nt: TGTGCCAGCAGCAAGAGCGGTTTAGATGAAGCTTTCTTT
v_gene: TRBV29-1; abundance: -; d_gene: -; j_gene: TRBJ1-2; CDR3aa: CSAEGRGDGYGYTF; CDR3nt: TGCAGCGCAGAGGGCAGGGGTGATGGCTATGGCTACACCTTC
v_gene: TRBV4-3; abundance: -; d_gene: TRBD2; j_gene: TRBJ2-7; CDR3aa: CASSQDLKRGGYEQYF; CDR3nt: TGCGCCAGCAGCCAAGATCTTAAGCGGGGGGGTTACGAGCAGTACTTC
v_gene: TRBV4-2; abundance: -; d_gene: TRBD1; j_gene: TRBJ2-1; CDR3aa: CASSPRLPGQWDYNEQFF; CDR3nt: TGTGCCAGCAGCCCTCGCCTCCCGGGACAGTGGGACTACAATGAGCAGTTCTTC
v_gene: TRBV9; abundance: -; d_gene: -; j_gene: TRBJ1-5; CDR3aa: CASSVDPDNQPQHF; CDR3nt: TGTGCCAGCAGCGTAGACCCAGACAATCAGCCCCAGCATTTT
v_gene: TRBV21-1; abundance: -; d_gene: -; j_gene: TRBJ2-3; CDR3aa: CASSKTSGKFEDTQYF; CDR3nt: TGTGCCAGCAGCAAGACTAGCGGGAAGTTTGAGGATACGCAGTATTTT
v_gene: TRBV9; abundance: -; d_gene: TRBD2; j_gene: TRBJ2-3; CDR3aa: CASSVGQGLAGGKAQYF; CDR3nt: TGTGCCAGCAGCGTAGGTCAGGGACTAGCGGGGGGGAAGGCGCAGTATTTT
v_gene: TRBV14; abundance: -; d_gene: -; j_gene: TRBJ2-7; CDR3aa: CASSQVFPYEQYF; CDR3nt: TGTGCCAGCAGCCAAGTATTCCCCTACGAGCAGTACTTC
v_gene: TRBV30; abundance: -; d_gene: -; j_gene: TRBJ1-5; CDR3aa: CAWGRGENQPQHF; CDR3nt: TGTGCCTGGGGGCGGGGGGAAAATCAGCCCCAGCATTTT
v_gene: TRBV7-9; abundance: -; d_gene: -; j_gene: TRBJ1-5; CDR3aa: CAAAAGNQPQHF; CDR3nt: TGTGCCGCTGCTGCGGGTAATCAGCCCCAGCATTTT
v_gene: TRBV9; abundance: -; d_gene: TRBD1; j_gene: TRBJ1-1; CDR3aa: CASSKYDRGLNTEAFF; CDR3nt: TGTGCCAGCAGCAAATACGACAGGGGGCTGAACACTGAAGCTTTCTTT
v_gene: TRBV28; abundance: -; d_gene: TRBD2; j_gene: TRBJ2-1; CDR3aa: CASSPRLAGANEQFF; CDR3nt: TGTGCCAGCAGCCCACGACTAGCGGGAGCCAATGAGCAGTTCTTC
v_gene: TRBV9; abundance: -; d_gene: TRBD1; j_gene: TRBJ1-6; CDR3aa: CASSVGGDRPYNSPLHF; CDR3nt: TGTGCCAGCAGCGTAGGGGGGGACAGGCCTTATAATTCACCCCTCCACTTT
v_gene: TRBV7-9; abundance: -; d_gene: TRBD1; j_gene: TRBJ2-7; CDR3aa: CAGGQGSYEQYF; CDR3nt: TGTGCCGGGGGACAGGGGTCGTACGAGCAGTACTTC
v_gene: TRBV19; abundance: -; d_gene: -; j_gene: TRBJ2-1; CDR3aa: CASTLDSRGCEQFF; CDR3nt: TGTGCCAGTACCTTGGACTCGCGCGGGTGTGAGCAGTTCTTC
v_gene: TRBV5-1; abundance: -; d_gene: TRBD1; j_gene: TRBJ1-4; CDR3aa: CASSSGQGKEKLFF; CDR3nt: TGCGCCAGCAGCTCCGGACAGGGAAAGGAAAAACTGTTTTTT
v_gene: TRBV28; abundance: -; d_gene: TRBD2; j_gene: TRBJ2-5; CDR3aa: CASGTGAGETQYF; CDR3nt: TGTGCCAGCGGGACGGGAGCGGGGGAGACCCAGTACTTC
v_gene: TRBV5-1; abundance: -; d_gene: TRBD1; j_gene: TRBJ1-1; CDR3aa: CASSAGDRGTKAFF; CDR3nt: TGCGCCAGCAGCGCTGGGGACAGGGGCACTAAAGCTTTCTTT
v_gene: TRBV5-1; abundance: -; d_gene: -; j_gene: TRBJ2-5; CDR3aa: CASSLGRQGGQETQYF; CDR3nt: TGCGCCAGCAGCTTGGGAAGACAGGGAGGCCAAGAGACCCAGTACTTC
v_gene: TRBV4-1; abundance: -; d_gene: TRBD1; j_gene: TRBJ1-4; CDR3aa: CASSQTGAAGDEKLFF; CDR3nt: TGCGCCAGCAGCCAGACAGGGGCGGCAGGGGATGAAAAACTGTTTTTT
v_gene: TRBV4-1; abundance: -; d_gene: -; j_gene: TRBJ1-1; CDR3aa: CASSQDPSSAEAFF; CDR3nt: TGCGCCAGCAGCCAAGATCCGAGTAGCGCTGAAGCTTTCTTT
v_gene: TRBV9; abundance: -; d_gene: TRBD2; j_gene: TRBJ2-1; CDR3aa: CASSVGGTSGTVF; CDR3nt: TGTGCCAGCAGCGTAGGGGGGACTAGCGGGACGGTCTTC
v_gene: TRBV6-1; abundance: few; d_gene: -; j_gene: TRBJ2-7; CDR3aa: CASSVQQGDEQYF; CDR3nt: TGTGCCAGCAGTGTTCAACAGGGAGACGAGCAGTACTTC
v_gene: TRBV7-8; abundance: -; d_gene: -; j_gene: TRBJ2-7; CDR3aa: CASSLARGSTEQYF; CDR3nt: TGTGCCAGCAGCTTAGCGAGAGGGTCGACCGAGCAGTACTTC
v_gene: TRBV28; abundance: -; d_gene: TRBD1; j_gene: TRBJ2-7; CDR3aa: CASNSGGGWGEQYF; CDR3nt: TGTGCCAGCAATTCAGGGGGCGGTTGGGGGGAGCAGTACTTC
v_gene: TRBV10-3; abundance: once; d_gene: TRBD1; j_gene: TRBJ2-2; CDR3aa: CAISEPEGTEGTGELFF; CDR3nt: TGTGCCATCAGTGAGCCAGAGGGGACAGAAGGAACCGGGGAGCTGTTTTTT
v_gene: TRBV30; abundance: -; d_gene: -; j_gene: TRBJ1-3; CDR3aa: CAWRDTGNTIYF; CDR3nt: TGTGCCTGGAGGGACACTGGAAACACCATATATTTT
v_gene: TRBV19; abundance: -; d_gene: TRBD2; j_gene: TRBJ2-1; CDR3aa: CASSIIGTSGGHNEQFF; CDR3nt: TGTGCCAGTAGTATAATAGGGACTAGCGGGGGACACAATGAGCAGTTCTTC
v_gene: TRBV4-2; abundance: -; d_gene: TRBD1; j_gene: TRBJ2-7; CDR3aa: CASSLLRTGGHEQYF; CDR3nt: TGTGCCAGCAGCCTTTTGAGGACAGGGGGCCACGAGCAGTACTTC
v_gene: TRBV5-6; abundance: -; d_gene: TRBD2; j_gene: TRBJ2-4; CDR3aa: CASSPWVAGGRGNIQYF; CDR3nt: TGTGCCAGCAGCCCCTGGGTAGCGGGGGGGCGTGGAAACATTCAGTACTTC
v_gene: TRBV7-9; abundance: -; d_gene: -; j_gene: TRBJ2-7; CDR3aa: CASSSHLTEKYYEQYF; CDR3nt: TGTGCCAGCAGCTCCCACCTGACGGAGAAATACTACGAGCAGTACTTC
v_gene: TRBV18; abundance: once; d_gene: -; j_gene: TRBJ2-6; CDR3aa: CASSPTTSGANVLTF; CDR3nt: TGTGCCAGCTCACCCACCACTTCTGGGGCCAACGTCCTGACTTTC
v_gene: TRBV4-1; abundance: medium-sized; d_gene: TRBD2; j_gene: TRBJ2-7; CDR3aa: CASSQDWREKGEQYF; CDR3nt: TGCGCCAGCAGCCAAGACTGGCGGGAGAAGGGCGAGCAGTACTTC
v_gene: TRBV28; abundance: -; d_gene: -; j_gene: TRBJ2-6; CDR3aa: CASSFKLSGANVLTF; CDR3nt: TGTGCCAGCAGTTTCAAGCTCTCTGGGGCCAACGTCCTGACTTTC
v_gene: TRBV30; abundance: -; d_gene: -; j_gene: TRBJ2-7; CDR3aa: CAWSVVASKRYEQYF; CDR3nt: TGTGCCTGGAGTGTTGTAGCGAGTAAACGCTACGAGCAGTACTTC